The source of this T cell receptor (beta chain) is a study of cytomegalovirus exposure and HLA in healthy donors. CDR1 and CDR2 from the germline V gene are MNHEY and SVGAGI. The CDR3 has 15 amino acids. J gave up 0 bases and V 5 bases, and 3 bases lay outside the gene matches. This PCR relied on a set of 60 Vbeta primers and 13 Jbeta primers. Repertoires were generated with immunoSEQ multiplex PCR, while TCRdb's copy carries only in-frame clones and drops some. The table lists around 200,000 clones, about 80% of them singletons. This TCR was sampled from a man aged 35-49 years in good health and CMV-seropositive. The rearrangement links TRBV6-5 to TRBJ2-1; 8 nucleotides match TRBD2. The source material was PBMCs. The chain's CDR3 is CASSLSGSSYNEQFF. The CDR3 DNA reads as TGTGCCAGCAGTCTAAGCGGGAGCTCCTACAATGAGCAGTTCTTC.